The entry that follows covers one TCR beta chain sequence. The CDR3 is 12 residues long. Germline-derived CDR1 and CDR2 are SNHLY and FYNNEI. Trimming shortened V by 8 bases and J by 5 bases, and 7 bases separated the two germline ends. Only in-frame clones appear in the TCRdb table, and some are missing; sequencing was by immunoSEQ multiplex PCR. The data contain around 260,000 clones, 80% to 90% of them singletons. The data were obtained in a study of blood T cell repertoires in COVID-19. Study details: Samples came from the United States, Italy and Spain, spanning acute and convalescent COVID-19. T cells, B-cell-depleted T cells, or PBMCs provided the cDNA or gDNA that served as material.

Sequencing was done on a sample of peripheral blood. The TCR originated in a woman in her thirties or forties who had recovered from COVID-19. The chain recombines TRBV2 with TRBJ1-6; D unresolved. The CDR3 is CASGPHNSPLHF. The DNA for the CDR3 is TGTGCCAGCGGGCCCCATAATTCACCCCTCCACTTT.